This TCR beta chain was identified during a study of shared clonotypes between healthy human individuals. Regarding the study as a whole: Among a few donors, about 5% of naive CD4 clonotypes were found in common.

A remark on this clone: Its antigen is not known.

Data came from immunoSEQ multiplex PCR; TCRdb stores just in-frame clones and leaves some out. This table has roughly 1 million clones, around 75% appearing once. V was trimmed by 5 bases and J by 7 bases, leaving 9 bases between them. The CDR3 runs to 13 residues. Germline V gives CDR1 LNHDA, CDR2 SQIVND (reference sequence). The sample comprised memory CD4+ T cells sorted from blood. Subset here: CD45RA-negative fraction. The J gene is TRBJ1-6, the V gene TRBV19; D remains ambiguous. This clonotype was sampled from a man between 18 and 29 years old in good health. Here the CDR3 reads CASSYLGNSPLHF. The CDR3 DNA sequence: TGTGCCAGTAGTTACCTGGGGAATTCACCCCTCCACTTT.